This T cell receptor (beta chain) was sequenced for a study of graft-versus-host responses after intestinal transplantation. About the study: In this cohort, recipients had multivisceral, liver-intestinal, or isolated intestinal transplants. Findings of the study overall: Declines in HvG clones occurring early post-transplant were associated with peak circulating GvH clone levels. Detected in recipient marrow were GvH clones, some of which were first observed in ileum or blood. Some patients had graft-donor T cell macrochimerism, and their allografts showed high graft-versus-host to host-versus-graft clonal ratios.

Germline-derived CDR1 and CDR2 are SGDLS and YYNGEE. Germline trimming cut 4 bases from V and 3 bases from J; bases unmatched to any gene: 4. This CDR3 contains 13 residues. Repertoires were generated with immunoSEQ multiplex PCR, while TCRdb's copy carries only in-frame clones and drops some. Among about 16,000 clones listed, 88% were seen once. On this clone: Its cognate antigen is unknown.

The receptor comes from a human patient who received an intestinal transplant, so some T cells may come from the graft donor. The sequences come from PBMCs, collected roughly 110 days after intestinal transplant. This chain connects TRBV9 to TRBJ2-7, with 7 bases identical to TRBD1. CDR3 loop: CASSPGTVYEQYF. The CDR3 DNA follows: TGTGCCAGCAGCCCAGGGACAGTCTACGAGCAGTACTTC. Drawing the rest from reference TRBV9 and TRBJ2-7, the complete variable domain is DSGVTQTPKHLITATGQRVTLRCSPRSGDLSVYWYQQSLDQGLQFLIQYYNGEERAKGNILERFSAQQFPDLHSELNLSSLELGDSALYFCASSPGTVYEQYFGPGTRLTVT.